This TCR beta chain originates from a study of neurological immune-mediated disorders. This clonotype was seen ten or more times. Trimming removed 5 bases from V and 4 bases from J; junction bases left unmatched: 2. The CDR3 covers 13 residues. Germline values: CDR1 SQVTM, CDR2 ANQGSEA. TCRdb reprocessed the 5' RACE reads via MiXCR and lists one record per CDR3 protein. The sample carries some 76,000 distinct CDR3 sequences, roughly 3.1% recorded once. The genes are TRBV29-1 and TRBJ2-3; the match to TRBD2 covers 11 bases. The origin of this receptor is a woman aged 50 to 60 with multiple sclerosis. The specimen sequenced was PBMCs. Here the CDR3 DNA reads TGCAGCGTTCTAGCGGGAGGACCAGATACGCAGTATTTT. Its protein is CSVLAGGPDTQYF.